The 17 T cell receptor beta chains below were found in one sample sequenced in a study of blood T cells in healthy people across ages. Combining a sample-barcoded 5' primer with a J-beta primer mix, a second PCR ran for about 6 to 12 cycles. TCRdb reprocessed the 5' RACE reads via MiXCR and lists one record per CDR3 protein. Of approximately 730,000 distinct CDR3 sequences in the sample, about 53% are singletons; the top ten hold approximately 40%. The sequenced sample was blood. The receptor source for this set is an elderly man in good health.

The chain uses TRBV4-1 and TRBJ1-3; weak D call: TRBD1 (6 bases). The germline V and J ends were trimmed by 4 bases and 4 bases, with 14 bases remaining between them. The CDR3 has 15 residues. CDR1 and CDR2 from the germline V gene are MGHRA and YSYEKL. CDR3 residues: CASSPQGGPGNTIYF. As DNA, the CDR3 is TGCGCCAGCAGCCCCCAAGGGGGTCCAGGAAACACCATATATTTT.

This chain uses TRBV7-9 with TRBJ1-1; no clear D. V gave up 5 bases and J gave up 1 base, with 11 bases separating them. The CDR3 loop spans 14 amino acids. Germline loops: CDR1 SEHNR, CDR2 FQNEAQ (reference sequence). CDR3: CASSPDIGNTEAFF. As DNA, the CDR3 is TGTGCCAGCAGCCCAGACATCGGGAACACTGAAGCTTTCTTT.

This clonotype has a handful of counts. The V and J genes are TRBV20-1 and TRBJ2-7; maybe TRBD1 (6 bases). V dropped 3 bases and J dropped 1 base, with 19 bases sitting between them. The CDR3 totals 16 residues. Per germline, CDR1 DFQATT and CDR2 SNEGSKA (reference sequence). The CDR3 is CSARDPRQAASYEQYF. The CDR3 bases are TGCAGTGCTAGGGACCCCAGACAGGCGGCGTCCTACGAGCAGTACTTC.

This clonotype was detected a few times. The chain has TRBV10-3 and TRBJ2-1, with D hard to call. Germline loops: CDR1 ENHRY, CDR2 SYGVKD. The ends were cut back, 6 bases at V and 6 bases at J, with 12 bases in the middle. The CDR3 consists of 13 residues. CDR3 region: CAIRAPRSNEQFF. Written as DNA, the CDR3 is TGTGCCATCAGAGCCCCCAGAAGCAATGAGCAGTTCTTC.

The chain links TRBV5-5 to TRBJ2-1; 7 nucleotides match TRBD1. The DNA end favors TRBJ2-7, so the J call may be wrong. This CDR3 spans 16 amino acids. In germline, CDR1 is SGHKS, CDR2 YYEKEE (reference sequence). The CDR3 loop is CASSLAIRQGYNEQYF. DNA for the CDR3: TGTGCCAGCAGCTTAGCTATCAGACAGGGATACAATGAGCAGTACTTC.

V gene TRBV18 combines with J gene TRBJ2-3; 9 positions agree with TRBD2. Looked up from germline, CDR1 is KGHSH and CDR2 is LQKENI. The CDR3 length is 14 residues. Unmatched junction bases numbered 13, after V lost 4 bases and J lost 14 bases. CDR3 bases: TGTGCCAGCTCACGAGCGGGAGGTCCCAGAGACGCGTATTTT. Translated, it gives CASSRAGGPRDAYF.

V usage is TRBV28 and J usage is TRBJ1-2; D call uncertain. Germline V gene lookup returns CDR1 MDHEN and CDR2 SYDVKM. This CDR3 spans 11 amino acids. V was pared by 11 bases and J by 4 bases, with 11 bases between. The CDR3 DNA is TGTGCCGCCCAAGCGGGCTATGGCTACACCTTC. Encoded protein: CAAQAGYGYTF.

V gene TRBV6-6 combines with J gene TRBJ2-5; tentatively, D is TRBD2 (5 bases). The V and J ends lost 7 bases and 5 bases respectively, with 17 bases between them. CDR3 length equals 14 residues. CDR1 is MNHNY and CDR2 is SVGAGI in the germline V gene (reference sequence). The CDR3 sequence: CASKRSAPGETQYF. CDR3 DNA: TGTGCCAGCAAACGCTCGGCTCCGGGGGAGACCCAGTACTTC.

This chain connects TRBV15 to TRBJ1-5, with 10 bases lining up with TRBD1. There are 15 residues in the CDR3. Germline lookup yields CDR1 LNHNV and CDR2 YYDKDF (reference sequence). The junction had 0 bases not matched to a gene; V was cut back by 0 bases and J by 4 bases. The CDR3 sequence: CATSREDRGNQPQHF. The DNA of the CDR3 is TGTGCCACCAGCAGAGAGGACAGGGGGAATCAGCCCCAGCATTTT.

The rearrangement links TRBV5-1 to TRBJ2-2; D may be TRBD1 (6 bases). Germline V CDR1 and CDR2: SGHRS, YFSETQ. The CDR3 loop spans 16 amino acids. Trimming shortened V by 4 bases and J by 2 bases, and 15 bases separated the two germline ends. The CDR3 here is CASSLQGSINTGELFF. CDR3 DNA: TGCGCCAGCAGCCTACAGGGTTCGATTAACACCGGGGAGCTGTTTTTT.

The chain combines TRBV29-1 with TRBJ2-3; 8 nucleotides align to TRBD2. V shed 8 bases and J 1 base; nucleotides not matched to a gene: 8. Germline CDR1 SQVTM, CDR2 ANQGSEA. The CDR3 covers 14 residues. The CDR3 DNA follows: TGCAGCTCCGGGGGGGCTTCGGGCACAGATACGCAGTATTTT. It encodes CSSGGASGTDTQYF.

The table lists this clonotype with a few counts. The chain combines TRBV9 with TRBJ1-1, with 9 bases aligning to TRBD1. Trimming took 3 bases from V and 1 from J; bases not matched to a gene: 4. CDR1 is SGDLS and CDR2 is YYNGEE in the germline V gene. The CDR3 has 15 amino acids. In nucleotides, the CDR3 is TGTGCCAGCAGCGGTGGGACAGGGACGAACACTGAAGCTTTCTTT. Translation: CASSGGTGTNTEAFF.

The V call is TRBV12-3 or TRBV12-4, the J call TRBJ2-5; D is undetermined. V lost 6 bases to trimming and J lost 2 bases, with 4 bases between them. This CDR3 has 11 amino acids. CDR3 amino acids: CASRGQETQYF. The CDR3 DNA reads TGTGCCAGCAGGGGACAAGAGACCCAGTACTTC.

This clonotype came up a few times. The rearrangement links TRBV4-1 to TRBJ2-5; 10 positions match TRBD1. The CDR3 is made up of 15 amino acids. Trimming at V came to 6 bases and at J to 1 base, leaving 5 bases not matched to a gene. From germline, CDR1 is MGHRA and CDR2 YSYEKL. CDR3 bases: TGCGCCAGCAGGCCCGGGACAGGGGCCCAAGAGACCCAGTACTTC. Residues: CASRPGTGAQETQYF.

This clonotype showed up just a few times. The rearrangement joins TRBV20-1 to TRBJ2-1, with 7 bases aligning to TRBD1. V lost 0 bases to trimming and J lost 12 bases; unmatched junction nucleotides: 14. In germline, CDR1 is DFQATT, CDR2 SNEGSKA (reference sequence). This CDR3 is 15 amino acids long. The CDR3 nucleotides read TGCAGTGCTAGAGAAGCAGGACAGGTATTGTTTGGGCAGTTCTTC. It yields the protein CSAREAGQVLFGQFF.

This CDR3 is CSVAQILGVNTQYF. For the CDR3, the DNA is TGCAGCGTTGCCCAAATACTAGGAGTCAATACGCAGTATTTT. This sequence joins TRBV29-1 and TRBJ2-3, with a weak D call TRBD2 (5 bases). There are 14 residues in the CDR3. Trimming pared 4 bases from V and 7 bases from J, leaving 18 bases between. Germline-derived CDR1 and CDR2 are SQVTM and ANQGSEA.

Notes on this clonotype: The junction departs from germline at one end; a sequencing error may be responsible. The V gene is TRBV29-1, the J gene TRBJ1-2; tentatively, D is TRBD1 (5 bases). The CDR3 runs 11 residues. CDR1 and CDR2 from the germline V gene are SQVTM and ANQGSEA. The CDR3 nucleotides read TGCAGCGTACGGGGGGACTATGACTACACCTTC. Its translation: CSVRGDYDYTF.